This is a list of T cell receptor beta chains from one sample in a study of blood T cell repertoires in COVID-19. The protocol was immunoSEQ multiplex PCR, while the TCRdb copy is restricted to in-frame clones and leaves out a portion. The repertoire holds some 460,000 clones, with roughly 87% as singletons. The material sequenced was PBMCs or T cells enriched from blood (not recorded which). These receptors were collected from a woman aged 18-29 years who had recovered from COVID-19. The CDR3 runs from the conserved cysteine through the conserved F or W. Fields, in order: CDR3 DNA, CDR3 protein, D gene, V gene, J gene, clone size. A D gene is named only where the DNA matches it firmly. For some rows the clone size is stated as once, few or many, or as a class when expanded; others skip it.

CDR3nt: TGTGCCAGCAGCCGCGCGGGGGGGCGGAACGAGCAGTACTTC
CDR3aa: CASSRAGGRNEQYF
d_gene: TRBD2
v_gene: TRBV7-9
j_gene: TRBJ2-7
abundance: -

CDR3nt: TGTGCCAGCAGTTCGACAGGTTACTATGGCTACACCTTC
CDR3aa: CASSSTGYYGYTF
d_gene: -
v_gene: TRBV28
j_gene: TRBJ1-2
abundance: -

CDR3nt: TGCGCCAGCAGACAGGGAAGCACTGAAGCTTTCTTT
CDR3aa: CASRQGSTEAFF
d_gene: -
v_gene: TRBV5-1
j_gene: TRBJ1-1
abundance: -

CDR3nt: TGTGCCAGCAGCTTAGTCGCGGATTCAGATACGCAGTATTTT
CDR3aa: CASSLVADSDTQYF
d_gene: -
v_gene: TRBV7-2
j_gene: TRBJ2-3
abundance: -

CDR3nt: TGTGCCAGCAGTCTCACTAGCGGGGACTCCTACGAGCAGTACTTC
CDR3aa: CASSLTSGDSYEQYF
d_gene: TRBD2
v_gene: TRBV2
j_gene: TRBJ2-7
abundance: few

CDR3nt: TGTGCCAGCAGCCAAGAGGGGACAGGGGGGACCGGGGAGCTGTTTTTT
CDR3aa: CASSQEGTGGTGELFF
d_gene: TRBD1
v_gene: TRBV3-1/TRBV3-2
j_gene: TRBJ2-2
abundance: -

CDR3nt: TGTGCCAGTAGTATTTCCGGGACAGTCACAGAAGCTTTCTTT
CDR3aa: CASSISGTVTEAFF
d_gene: TRBD1
v_gene: TRBV19
j_gene: TRBJ1-1
abundance: -

CDR3nt: TGTGCCAGCAGCGACCTTACAGGGCCAGGGAACACTGAAGCTTTCTTT
CDR3aa: CASSDLTGPGNTEAFF
d_gene: -
v_gene: TRBV6-2/TRBV6-3
j_gene: TRBJ1-1
abundance: -

CDR3nt: TGTGCCAGCATCGGACTCCCCCAGGAAGGAGCTTTCTTT
CDR3aa: CASIGLPQEGAFF
d_gene: -
v_gene: TRBV2
j_gene: TRBJ1-1
abundance: -

CDR3nt: TGTGCCACCTCGAATGGACAAACTAATTCACCCCTCCACTTT
CDR3aa: CATSNGQTNSPLHF
d_gene: -
v_gene: TRBV19
j_gene: TRBJ1-6
abundance: -

CDR3nt: TGTGCCAGCAGTTACTCCGGGAGTAGCAATCAGCCCCAGCATTTT
CDR3aa: CASSYSGSSNQPQHF
d_gene: -
v_gene: TRBV6-5
j_gene: TRBJ1-5
abundance: few

CDR3nt: TGCGCCAGCAGCACCGGACAAAATGGTTCACCCCTCCACTTT
CDR3aa: CASSTGQNGSPLHF
d_gene: -
v_gene: TRBV5-1
j_gene: TRBJ1-6
abundance: -

CDR3nt: TGCAGCGTTTGGGCCCAGGCAGGGGACACTGAAGCTTTCTTT
CDR3aa: CSVWAQAGDTEAFF
d_gene: -
v_gene: TRBV29-1
j_gene: TRBJ1-1
abundance: -

CDR3nt: TGCGCCAGCAGCTTGGCCGCGACGACTAGCTATGAGCAGTTCTTC
CDR3aa: CASSLAATTSYEQFF
d_gene: TRBD2
v_gene: TRBV5-1
j_gene: TRBJ2-1
abundance: -

CDR3nt: TGTGCCAGCAGCTTCTCTAGCGGGGAGACCACAGATACGCAGTATTTT
CDR3aa: CASSFSSGETTDTQYF
d_gene: TRBD2
v_gene: TRBV11-2
j_gene: TRBJ2-3
abundance: -

CDR3nt: TGTGCCACACAAGGACAGGGACCTGAAAAACTGTTTTTT
CDR3aa: CATQGQGPEKLFF
d_gene: TRBD1
v_gene: TRBV7-9
j_gene: TRBJ1-4
abundance: -

CDR3nt: TGTGCCAGCAGTTACTCGGCAGGGGCCGGATCACCCCTCCACTTT
CDR3aa: CASSYSAGAGSPLHF
d_gene: -
v_gene: TRBV6-5
j_gene: TRBJ1-6
abundance: -

CDR3nt: TGTGCCAGCAGGACTCTTACTAGGAGAGGAAACACCATATATTTT
CDR3aa: CASRTLTRRGNTIYF
d_gene: -
v_gene: TRBV6-5
j_gene: TRBJ1-3
abundance: -

CDR3nt: TGTGCCAGCAGCCAAGACTTGAGGGCCGGGGAGCTGTTTTTT
CDR3aa: CASSQDLRAGELFF
d_gene: -
v_gene: TRBV3-1/TRBV3-2
j_gene: TRBJ2-2
abundance: -

CDR3nt: TGTGCCAGCAGCGAGGGTCTTGGGGCTTTCTTT
CDR3aa: CASSEGLGAFF
d_gene: -
v_gene: TRBV5-6
j_gene: TRBJ1-1
abundance: -

CDR3nt: TGTGCCAGCAGCTTGTTTAGGCAGGGGTCCACCGGGGAGCTGTTTTTT
CDR3aa: CASSLFRQGSTGELFF
d_gene: -
v_gene: TRBV5-4
j_gene: TRBJ2-2
abundance: -

CDR3nt: TGTGCCAGCAGCTTCGGACAGGCCAATCAGCCCCAGCATTTT
CDR3aa: CASSFGQANQPQHF
d_gene: TRBD1
v_gene: TRBV5-5
j_gene: TRBJ1-5
abundance: -

CDR3nt: TGTGCCAGCAGCTTAGAGGTGGCGGGGGCCCGGGACTATAATGAGCAGTTCTTC
CDR3aa: CASSLEVAGARDYNEQFF
d_gene: -
v_gene: TRBV7-8
j_gene: TRBJ2-1
abundance: -

CDR3nt: TGCGCCAGCAGCCGGGGACAGGGCCCGCGGGACTATGGCTACACCTTC
CDR3aa: CASSRGQGPRDYGYTF
d_gene: TRBD1
v_gene: TRBV5-1
j_gene: TRBJ1-2
abundance: -

CDR3nt: TGTGCCAGCAGTTCCCGGACACGGAGTGGCTACACCTTC
CDR3aa: CASSSRTRSGYTF
d_gene: -
v_gene: TRBV28
j_gene: TRBJ1-2
abundance: few

CDR3nt: TGTGCCAGCAGCCAAGATCCAGGTTTTAAGGGAGGAGATACGCAGTATTTT
CDR3aa: CASSQDPGFKGGDTQYF
d_gene: -
v_gene: TRBV4-2
j_gene: TRBJ2-3
abundance: -

CDR3nt: TGTGCCAGCAGCTTGGGACAGGCCACTGAAGCTTTCTTT
CDR3aa: CASSLGQATEAFF
d_gene: TRBD1
v_gene: TRBV7-2
j_gene: TRBJ1-1
abundance: -

CDR3nt: TGTGCCAGCAGACCATGGACTAGCGGGGGCCTAAATGAGCAGTTCTTC
CDR3aa: CASRPWTSGGLNEQFF
d_gene: TRBD2
v_gene: TRBV2
j_gene: TRBJ2-1
abundance: once

CDR3nt: TGTGCCAGCAGCACCCCCCACAGGGCTTTCTCTGGAAACACCATATATTTT
CDR3aa: CASSTPHRAFSGNTIYF
d_gene: -
v_gene: TRBV3-1/TRBV3-2
j_gene: TRBJ1-3
abundance: -

CDR3nt: TGTGCCTCTGGGGCAGCCAGGGGGTTCTATAATTCACCCCTCCACTTT
CDR3aa: CASGAARGFYNSPLHF
d_gene: TRBD1
v_gene: TRBV30
j_gene: TRBJ1-6
abundance: -

CDR3nt: TGTGCCAGCAGTTTACCCCGGGACAGGGATACGCAGTATTTT
CDR3aa: CASSLPRDRDTQYF
d_gene: TRBD1
v_gene: TRBV28
j_gene: TRBJ2-3
abundance: -

CDR3nt: TGTGCCAGCAGCTTAAATCAGGCCACTGAAGCTTTCTTT
CDR3aa: CASSLNQATEAFF
d_gene: -
v_gene: TRBV7-9
j_gene: TRBJ1-1
abundance: -

CDR3nt: TGTGCCAGCAGCTTAGGACTACTAGCCAAAAACATTCAGTACTTC
CDR3aa: CASSLGLLAKNIQYF
d_gene: -
v_gene: TRBV7-8
j_gene: TRBJ2-4
abundance: -

CDR3nt: TGTGCCAGCCGACGGGGGGGATACGAGCAGTACTTC
CDR3aa: CASRRGGYEQYF
d_gene: TRBD2
v_gene: TRBV2
j_gene: TRBJ2-7
abundance: -

CDR3nt: TGTGCCAGCAGCTCGGGAATAGATGGCTACACCTTC
CDR3aa: CASSSGIDGYTF
d_gene: -
v_gene: TRBV5-4
j_gene: TRBJ1-2
abundance: -

CDR3nt: TGTGCCAGCAGCTTCCTATCAGGGGACGAGCAGTACTTC
CDR3aa: CASSFLSGDEQYF
d_gene: -
v_gene: TRBV7-9
j_gene: TRBJ2-7
abundance: few

CDR3nt: TGTGCCAGCAGCTTAAACGGGGGAGACTACAATGAGCAGTTCTTC
CDR3aa: CASSLNGGDYNEQFF
d_gene: -
v_gene: TRBV7-2
j_gene: TRBJ2-1
abundance: -

CDR3nt: TGTGCCAGCAGCGTAGACAGCTGGACTAATGAAAAACTGTTTTTT
CDR3aa: CASSVDSWTNEKLFF
d_gene: -
v_gene: TRBV9
j_gene: TRBJ1-4
abundance: -

CDR3nt: TGCGCCAGCAGCCGGACAGTGGGGGCCGACGGGGAGCTGTTTTTT
CDR3aa: CASSRTVGADGELFF
d_gene: -
v_gene: TRBV5-1
j_gene: TRBJ2-2
abundance: -

CDR3nt: TGTGCCAGCAGTGAGCGAACTAGCAATCAGCCCCAGCATTTT
CDR3aa: CASSERTSNQPQHF
d_gene: -
v_gene: TRBV2
j_gene: TRBJ1-5
abundance: -

CDR3nt: TGTGCCAGCAGCTTGGGCGGGGAGGGCTCAGATACGCAGTATTTT
CDR3aa: CASSLGGEGSDTQYF
d_gene: TRBD2
v_gene: TRBV7-2
j_gene: TRBJ2-3
abundance: -

CDR3nt: TGTGCCAGCTCACGGACAGGGGGGGAGGTTATGAACACTGAAGCTTTCTTT
CDR3aa: CASSRTGGEVMNTEAFF
d_gene: TRBD1
v_gene: TRBV18
j_gene: TRBJ1-1
abundance: -

CDR3nt: TGTGCCAGTAGTATAGATGGTCGGCGGTTCACTGAAGCTTTCTTT
CDR3aa: CASSIDGRRFTEAFF
d_gene: -
v_gene: TRBV19
j_gene: TRBJ1-1
abundance: -

CDR3nt: TGCGCCAGCAGCTTATCAGGGGGGCGAGATACGCAGTATTTT
CDR3aa: CASSLSGGRDTQYF
d_gene: -
v_gene: TRBV5-1
j_gene: TRBJ2-3
abundance: -

CDR3nt: TGCGCCAGCAGCCCTTCGGGAGGAGTTGCAACTAATGAAAAACTGTTTTTT
CDR3aa: CASSPSGGVATNEKLFF
d_gene: -
v_gene: TRBV4-1
j_gene: TRBJ1-4
abundance: -

CDR3nt: TGTGCCAGCAATCGGGACAACGGGGAAAAACTGTTTTTT
CDR3aa: CASNRDNGEKLFF
d_gene: -
v_gene: TRBV12-3/TRBV12-4
j_gene: TRBJ1-4
abundance: -

CDR3nt: TGTGCCAGCAGCTTTGCGCGGGGGAATGGGAATCAGCCCCAGCATTTT
CDR3aa: CASSFARGNGNQPQHF
d_gene: -
v_gene: TRBV5-6
j_gene: TRBJ1-5
abundance: -

CDR3nt: TGTGCCAGCAGTAGGACAGCCCTTGAGCCCCAGCATTTT
CDR3aa: CASSRTALEPQHF
d_gene: -
v_gene: TRBV28
j_gene: TRBJ1-5
abundance: -

CDR3nt: TGTGCCAGCAGCTTTAAGAGCTCCTACGAGCAGTACTTC
CDR3aa: CASSFKSSYEQYF
d_gene: -
v_gene: TRBV5-6
j_gene: TRBJ2-7
abundance: -

CDR3nt: TGTGCCTGGAGTCGCGTATTCTACGAGCAGTACTTC
CDR3aa: CAWSRVFYEQYF
d_gene: -
v_gene: TRBV30
j_gene: TRBJ2-7
abundance: -

CDR3nt: TGCGCCAGCAGCTTATACGGACAGGGCCAAGAGACCCAGTACTTC
CDR3aa: CASSLYGQGQETQYF
d_gene: TRBD1
v_gene: TRBV5-1
j_gene: TRBJ2-5
abundance: -

CDR3nt: TGCGCCAGCAGCCCCGGACAGGCCTCGAACACCGGGGAGCTGTTTTTT
CDR3aa: CASSPGQASNTGELFF
d_gene: TRBD1
v_gene: TRBV5-1
j_gene: TRBJ2-2
abundance: -

CDR3nt: TGTGCCAGCGGCCAGGCCTACGAGCAGTACTTC
CDR3aa: CASGQAYEQYF
d_gene: -
v_gene: TRBV28
j_gene: TRBJ2-7
abundance: -

CDR3nt: TGTGCCAGCAGTCCATGGGACAGGGGGGGCTACACCTTC
CDR3aa: CASSPWDRGGYTF
d_gene: TRBD1
v_gene: TRBV27
j_gene: TRBJ1-2
abundance: -

CDR3nt: TGTGCCAGCATCCCGTCGGACAGATACTATGGCTACACCTTC
CDR3aa: CASIPSDRYYGYTF
d_gene: -
v_gene: TRBV6-5
j_gene: TRBJ1-2
abundance: -

CDR3nt: TGCGCCAGCAGCATTAGCGGGGGACCCTACGAGCAGTACTTC
CDR3aa: CASSISGGPYEQYF
d_gene: TRBD2
v_gene: TRBV5-1
j_gene: TRBJ2-7
abundance: -

CDR3nt: TGCGCCAGCAGTGAGTCGACAGCACAAGAGACCCAGTACTTC
CDR3aa: CASSESTAQETQYF
d_gene: -
v_gene: TRBV10-1
j_gene: TRBJ2-5
abundance: -

CDR3nt: TGTGCCATCGGGGTTCATAGCAATCAGCCCCAGCATTTT
CDR3aa: CAIGVHSNQPQHF
d_gene: -
v_gene: TRBV28
j_gene: TRBJ1-5
abundance: -

CDR3nt: TGTGCCACCAGCAGGGGGACAGGGATGAGCTACGAGCAGTACTTC
CDR3aa: CATSRGTGMSYEQYF
d_gene: TRBD1
v_gene: TRBV15
j_gene: TRBJ2-7
abundance: -